These 20 T cell receptor beta chains were sequenced from one sample in a study of OX40 agonist ivuxolimab in advanced cancers. Sequencing was performed with immunoSEQ multiplex PCR; in TCRdb, only in-frame clones are kept and a portion is missing. The table has 80,000 to 95,000 clones, just over 90% seen once. Sequenced here: CD4+ or CD8+ T cells sorted from blood, sampled in a trial of the OX40 agonist ivuxolimab. All receptors derive from an adult with an advanced solid tumor such as melanoma, head and neck, liver or kidney cancer.

J is TRBJ2-7 and V is TRBV6-1; possible D gene TRBD1, 6 bases. Germline CDR1 MNHNS, CDR2 SASEGT. This CDR3 contains 16 residues. Trimming removed 1 base from V and 8 bases from J, with 21 bases in between. CDR3 in amino acids: CASSEGRTAISLQQYF. The DNA for the CDR3 is TGTGCCAGCAGTGAAGGGCGGACAGCTATCTCCCTGCAGCAGTACTTC.

Only a few counts were recorded for this clone. The chain combines TRBV5-6 with TRBJ1-1; tentatively, D is TRBD1 (6 bases). V lost 3 bases and J lost 0, with 21 bases in between. Germline V CDR1 and CDR2: SGHDT, YYEEEE. The CDR3 contains 18 residues. This CDR3 is CASSYLTQGSQMNTEAFF. The CDR3 DNA reads TGTGCCAGCAGCTACCTCACCCAGGGGAGCCAGATGAACACTGAAGCTTTCTTT.

The chain joins TRBV7-6 to TRBJ2-1, with 12 bases matching TRBD2. V was pared by 0 bases and J by 9 bases, with 9 bases of the junction left unmatched. This CDR3 contains 17 residues. CDR1 and CDR2 from the germline V gene are SGHVS and FNYEAQ. The CDR3 here is CASSLAPRTSGKSEQFF. Here the CDR3 DNA reads TGTGCCAGCAGCTTAGCCCCCCGGACTAGCGGGAAAAGTGAGCAGTTCTTC. The full variable domain, completed using reference TRBV7-6 and TRBJ2-1, is GAGVSQSPRYKVTKRGQDVALRCDPISGHVSLYWYRQALGQGPEFLTYFNYEAQQDKSGLPNDRFSAERPEGSISTLTIQRTEQRDSAMYRCASSLAPRTSGKSEQFFGPGTRLTVL.

In DNA form, the CDR3 reads TGTGCCAGCGCGACGGGGCTGGTCACTGAAGCTTTCTTT. Amino acid sequence: CASATGLVTEAFF. The genes are TRBV6-1 and TRBJ1-1, with TRBD1 as a possible D gene (5 bases). Germline values: CDR1 MNHNS, CDR2 SASEGT. CDR3 length: 13 residues. Trimming took off 8 bases at V and 4 bases at J, with 14 bases between the two ends.

V usage is TRBV7-3 and J usage is TRBJ1-1; D not certain. The CDR3 has 13 amino acids. Looked up from germline, CDR1 is SGHTA and CDR2 is FQGTGA. V was shortened by 10 bases and J by 0 bases, with 12 bases between the two germline ends. CDR3 bases: TGTGCCACTTCGGAGCAGTTGAACACTGAAGCTTTCTTT. As protein: CATSEQLNTEAFF.

The J gene is TRBJ2-4, the V gene TRBV27, with TRBD1 as a possible D gene (6 bases). V was cut by 0 bases and J by 5 bases, with 14 bases left in between. The germline V gene encodes CDR1 MNHEY and CDR2 SMNVEV (reference sequence). CDR3 length: 16 amino acids. The CDR3 DNA reads TGTGCCAGCAGTTTATCTCAAACAGGGATTGAAAACATTCAGTACTTC. Its protein product is CASSLSQTGIENIQYF.

The chain has TRBV7-6 and TRBJ2-3; 8 bases line up with TRBD1. Germline trimming cut 1 base from V and 5 bases from J; bases unmatched to any gene: 11. Germline V gene data show CDR1 as SGHVS and CDR2 as FNYEAQ. The CDR3 length is 17 residues. The CDR3 spells CASSLDLVTGEVDTQYF. In DNA form, the CDR3 reads TGTGCCAGCAGCTTAGACTTAGTGACAGGGGAGGTAGATACGCAGTATTTT.

The chain employs TRBV7-2 and TRBJ2-1; D remains ambiguous. Per germline, CDR1 SGHTA and CDR2 FQGNSA. V lost 5 bases and J 0 bases, leaving 11 bases between the germline ends. The CDR3 totals 15 residues. Here the CDR3 DNA reads TGTGCCAGCAGCCGTGGCGGCGTCTCCTACAATGAGCAGTTCTTC. This codes for CASSRGGVSYNEQFF.

The chain carries TRBV4-1 and TRBJ1-5; TRBD1 aligns across 7 bases. CDR1 is MGHRA and CDR2 is YSYEKL in the germline V gene. The CDR3 runs 14 residues. J lost 11 bases, V lost 4 bases, and 11 bases had no gene match. The CDR3 coding sequence is TGCGCCAGCAGCCTAGACAGGGCCGAGGTGGCCCAGCATTTT. Its translation is CASSLDRAEVAQHF.

The J gene is TRBJ2-2, the V gene TRBV2; D might be TRBD2 (5 bases). Germline V gene lookup returns CDR1 SNHLY and CDR2 FYNNEI. V shed 6 bases and J shed 3 bases, with 17 bases lying between them. CDR3 length: 16 amino acids. The CDR3 coding sequence is TGTGCCAGCAGCCTACCAACCCCGCGGGACACCGGGGAGCTGTTTTTT. Its translation: CASSLPTPRDTGELFF.

The chain is built from TRBV6-5 and TRBJ2-3; D is possibly TRBD2 (6 bases). CDR3 length equals 14 residues. CDR1 is MNHEY, CDR2 SVGAGI, per germline. Trimming pared 5 bases from V and 0 bases from J, leaving 9 bases between. The CDR3 sequence is CASSPGESTDTQYF. DNA for the CDR3: TGTGCCAGCAGTCCGGGAGAGAGCACAGATACGCAGTATTTT.

This chain uses TRBV5-3 with TRBJ2-2, with 13 bases aligning to TRBD2. TRBV5-3 is identified as an open reading frame with a role that is uncertain. This CDR3 has 16 amino acids. V gave up 5 bases and J gave up 8 bases; unmatched junction bases: 9. CDR3 amino acids: CARRNGLAGASGELFF. CDR3 coding DNA: TGTGCCAGAAGGAACGGACTAGCGGGAGCTTCGGGGGAGCTGTTTTTT.

This chain joins TRBV7-2 and TRBJ1-5; TRBD1 is a possible D gene (5 bases). The CDR3 extends over 15 amino acids. The germline V gene has CDR1 SGHTA and CDR2 FQGNSA. Trimming cost V 6 bases and J 2 bases, with 14 bases left between them. CDR3: CASSSQGRGNQPQHF. The CDR3 coding sequence is TGTGCCAGCAGTTCCCAGGGAAGAGGCAATCAGCCCCAGCATTTT.

The CDR3 loop reads CASRLLDFGNQPQHF. The CDR3 nucleotides read TGTGCCAGTAGACTCCTGGATTTCGGCAATCAGCCCCAGCATTTT. The rearrangement joins TRBV19 to TRBJ1-5; no reliable D call. V lost 6 bases, J lost 2 bases, and 14 bases lay in between. The CDR3 is made up of 15 amino acids. Germline CDR1 LNHDA, CDR2 SQIVND (reference sequence).

The V gene is TRBV2, the J gene TRBJ1-1, with TRBD1 as a possible D gene (5 bases). Germline CDR1 is SNHLY and CDR2 is FYNNEI. Trimming shortened V by 4 bases and J by 0 bases, and 12 bases separated the two germline ends. The CDR3 has 15 residues. The CDR3 loop reads CASSGTPTMNTEAFF. CDR3 DNA: TGTGCCAGCAGTGGGACACCCACTATGAACACTGAAGCTTTCTTT. Full variable domain (outside the CDR3, taken from reference TRBV2 and TRBJ1-1): EPEVTQTPSHQVTQMGQEVILRCVPISNHLYFYWYRQILGQKVEFLVSFYNNEISEKSEIFDDQFSVERPDGSNFTLKIRSTKLEDSAMYFCASSGTPTMNTEAFFGQGTRLTVV.

V and J are TRBV6-5 and TRBJ2-6, with no clear D. CDR1 and CDR2 (germline): MNHEY, SVGAGI. The V gene lost 2 bases and the J gene lost 4 bases, with 9 bases spanning the gap. CDR3 length equals 15 residues. CDR3 loop: CASSYLRPGANVLTF. The CDR3 DNA reads TGTGCCAGCAGTTACCTTAGGCCCGGGGCCAACGTCCTGACTTTC.

The chain links TRBV5-1 to TRBJ2-5, with 7 bases aligning to TRBD1. V lost 8 bases, J lost 0 bases, and 7 bases stayed unmatched. Germline V gene sequence: CDR1 SGHRS, CDR2 YFSETQ. The length of the CDR3 is 14 residues. The CDR3 sequence: CASQETGNQETQYF. CDR3 DNA sequence: TGCGCCAGTCAGGAGACAGGGAACCAAGAGACCCAGTACTTC.

This chain joins TRBV23-1 and TRBJ2-7; D call uncertain. TRBV23-1 is filed as an ORF, its function uncertain. The ends were cut back, 11 bases at V and 3 bases at J, with 20 bases in the middle. CDR3 length: 14 amino acids. The CDR3 bases are TGCGCCGGATTCTCCGGGCCGCCATACTACGAGCAGTACTTC. It specifies CAGFSGPPYYEQYF.

The chain is built from TRBV6-5 and TRBJ2-1, with 7 bases lining up with TRBD1. The germline V gene encodes CDR1 MNHEY and CDR2 SVGAGI. The CDR3 runs to 13 residues. The trim removed 7 bases at V and 9 bases at J, leaving 9 bases unmatched. The CDR3 bases are TGTGCCAGCATTTCGGGACAGTGGGGTGAGCAGTTCTTC. Translating gives CASISGQWGEQFF.

This chain links TRBV7-8 with TRBJ2-5, with D possibly TRBD2 on 5 matching bases. The CDR3 is made up of 15 amino acids. Trimming stripped 5 bases from V and 4 bases from J, with 17 bases between. Germline V gene sequence: CDR1 SGHVS, CDR2 FQNEAQ. The CDR3 loop is CASSPRTLQAETQYF. The CDR3 nucleotides read TGTGCCAGCAGCCCACGGACTCTTCAGGCAGAGACCCAGTACTTC.